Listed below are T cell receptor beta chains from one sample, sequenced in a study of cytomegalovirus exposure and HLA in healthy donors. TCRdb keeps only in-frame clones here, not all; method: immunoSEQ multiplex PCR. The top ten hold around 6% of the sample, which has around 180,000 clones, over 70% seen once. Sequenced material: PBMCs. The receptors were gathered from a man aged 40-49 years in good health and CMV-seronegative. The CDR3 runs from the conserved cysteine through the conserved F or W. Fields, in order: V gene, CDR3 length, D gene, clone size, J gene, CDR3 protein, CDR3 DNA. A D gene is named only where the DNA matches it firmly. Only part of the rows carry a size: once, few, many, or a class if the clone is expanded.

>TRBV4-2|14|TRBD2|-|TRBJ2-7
CASSQDLAGNEQYF
TGTGCCAGCAGCCAAGATCTAGCGGGGAACGAGCAGTACTTC
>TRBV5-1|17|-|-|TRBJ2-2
CASSAPGPGFETGELFF
TGCGCCAGCAGCGCCCCAGGCCCAGGTTTTGAGACCGGGGAGCTGTTTTTT
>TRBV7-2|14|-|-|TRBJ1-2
CASSLVGALYGYTF
TGTGCCAGCAGCTTAGTAGGGGCATTGTATGGCTACACCTTC
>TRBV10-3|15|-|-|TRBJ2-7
CAISVEEPWAGEQYF
TGTGCCATCAGCGTAGAGGAACCCTGGGCGGGTGAGCAGTACTTC
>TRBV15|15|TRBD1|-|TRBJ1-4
CATSRRGTGNEKLFF
TGTGCCACCAGCAGAAGAGGGACAGGGAATGAAAAACTGTTTTTT
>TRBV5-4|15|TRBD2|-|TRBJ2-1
CASSSGASGHNEQFF
TGTGCCAGCAGCTCTGGGGCTAGCGGCCACAATGAGCAGTTCTTC
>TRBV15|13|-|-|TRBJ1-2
CATSRDANYGYTF
TGTGCCACCAGCCGGGATGCTAACTATGGCTACACCTTC
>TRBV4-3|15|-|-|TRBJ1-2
CASSQEYSSNYGYTF
TGCGCCAGCAGCCAAGAATATAGTTCTAACTATGGCTACACCTTC
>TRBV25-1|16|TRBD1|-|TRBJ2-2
CASTLGTGMIAGELFF
TGTGCCAGCACCCTAGGGACAGGTATGATCGCCGGGGAGCTGTTTTTT
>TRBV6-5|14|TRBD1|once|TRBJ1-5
CASNPGGPNQPQHF
TGTGCCAGCAATCCAGGGGGCCCTAATCAGCCCCAGCATTTT
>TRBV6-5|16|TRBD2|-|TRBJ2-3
CASSYGAGGHGDTQYF
TGTGCCAGCAGTTACGGAGCGGGGGGCCATGGAGATACGCAGTATTTT
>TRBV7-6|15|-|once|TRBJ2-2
CASSLAGTLTGELFF
TGTGCCAGCAGCTTAGCGGGGACACTCACCGGGGAGCTGTTTTTT
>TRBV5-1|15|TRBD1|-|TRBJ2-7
CASSLDQGVRGEQYF
TGCGCCAGCAGCTTGGACCAGGGGGTTAGGGGCGAGCAGTACTTC
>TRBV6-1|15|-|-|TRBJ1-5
CASSETGGGNQPQHF
TGTGCCAGCAGTGAAACGGGAGGAGGCAATCAGCCCCAGCATTTT
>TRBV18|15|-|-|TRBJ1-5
CASSPPGGPGQPQHF
TGTGCCAGCTCACCACCGGGAGGGCCGGGTCAGCCCCAGCATTTT
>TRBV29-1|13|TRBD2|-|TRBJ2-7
CSGGGRARDEQYF
TGCAGCGGGGGCGGGAGGGCCAGGGACGAGCAGTACTTC
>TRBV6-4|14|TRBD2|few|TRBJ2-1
CASSESGRRNEQFF
TGTGCCAGCAGTGAAAGCGGGAGGCGAAATGAGCAGTTCTTC
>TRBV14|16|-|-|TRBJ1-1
CASSQDVNNMNTEAFF
TGTGCCAGCAGCCAAGATGTGAATAACATGAACACTGAAGCTTTCTTT
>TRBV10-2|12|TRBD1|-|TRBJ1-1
CASNRGNTEAFF
TGCGCCAGCAACAGGGGGAACACTGAAGCTTTCTTT
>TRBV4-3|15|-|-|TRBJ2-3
CASSQEALAADTQYF
TGCGCCAGCAGCCAAGAGGCTCTAGCAGCAGATACGCAGTATTTT
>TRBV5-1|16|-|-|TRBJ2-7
CASSLFTGLGGYEQYF
TGCGCCAGCAGCTTATTCACAGGGTTAGGAGGCTACGAGCAGTACTTC
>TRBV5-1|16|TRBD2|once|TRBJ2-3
CASSLIASGGTDTQYF
TGCGCCAGCAGCTTGATTGCTAGCGGGGGCACAGATACGCAGTATTTT
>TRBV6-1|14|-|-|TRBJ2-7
CASMFTALSYEQYF
TGTGCCAGCATGTTTACAGCTCTGAGCTACGAGCAGTACTTC
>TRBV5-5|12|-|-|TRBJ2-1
CASSLQLGEQFF
TGTGCCAGCAGCTTGCAACTAGGCGAGCAGTTCTTC
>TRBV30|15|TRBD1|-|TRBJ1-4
CAWSERTGTYEKLFF
TGTGCCTGGAGCGAGAGGACAGGGACCTATGAAAAACTGTTTTTT
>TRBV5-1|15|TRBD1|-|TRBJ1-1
CASIKEGAKNTEAFF
TGCGCCAGCATCAAGGAGGGGGCTAAGAACACTGAAGCTTTCTTT
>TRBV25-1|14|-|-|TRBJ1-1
CASSEGERNTEAFF
TGTGCCAGCAGTGAGGGAGAGAGGAACACTGAAGCTTTCTTT
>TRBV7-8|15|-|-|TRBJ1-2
CASSASGLPAYGYTF
TGTGCCAGCAGTGCTTCAGGGTTACCAGCCTATGGCTACACCTTC
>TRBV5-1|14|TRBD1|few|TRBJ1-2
CASSSRTGQTGYTF
TGCGCCAGCAGCTCTAGGACAGGGCAGACTGGCTACACCTTC
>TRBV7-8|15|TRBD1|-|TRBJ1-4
CASRPRGQTNEKLFF
TGTGCCAGCAGGCCCAGGGGGCAGACGAATGAAAAACTGTTTTTT
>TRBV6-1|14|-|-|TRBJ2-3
CASVTGASTDTQYF
TGTGCCAGCGTGACGGGAGCCTCCACAGATACGCAGTATTTT
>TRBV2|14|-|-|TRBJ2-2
CASSPSRNTGELFF
TGTGCCAGCAGTCCTTCTAGGAACACCGGGGAGCTGTTTTTT
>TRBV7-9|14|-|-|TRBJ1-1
CASSLGQPNTEAFF
TGTGCCAGCAGCCTCGGACAGCCGAACACTGAAGCTTTCTTT
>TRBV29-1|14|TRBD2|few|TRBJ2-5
CSGTAGGRQETQYF
TGCAGCGGGACCGCGGGGGGCAGACAAGAGACCCAGTACTTC
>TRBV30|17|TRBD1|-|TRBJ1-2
CAWILNPGQGKNYGYTF
TGTGCCTGGATTCTCAATCCGGGACAGGGTAAGAACTATGGCTACACCTTC
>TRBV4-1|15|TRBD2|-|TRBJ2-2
CASSQAGGDTGELFF
TGCGCCAGCAGCCAAGCTGGGGGGGACACCGGGGAGCTGTTTTTT
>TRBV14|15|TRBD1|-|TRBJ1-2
CASSPRDRGNYGYTF
TGTGCCAGCAGCCCTCGGGACAGGGGTAACTATGGCTACACCTTC
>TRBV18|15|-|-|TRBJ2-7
CASSPGTFSSYEQYF
TGTGCCAGCTCACCCGGGACTTTTTCCTCCTACGAGCAGTACTTC
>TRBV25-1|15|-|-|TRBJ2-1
CASSEPAGYYNEQFF
TGTGCCAGCAGTGAACCGGCAGGGTACTACAATGAGCAGTTCTTC
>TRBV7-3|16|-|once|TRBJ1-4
CASSLTRQATNEKLFF
TGTGCCAGCAGCTTAACCCGACAAGCAACTAATGAAAAACTGTTTTTT
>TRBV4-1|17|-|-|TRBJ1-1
CASSQLVLRGSNTEAFF
TGCGCCAGCAGCCAATTGGTGTTAAGAGGGTCGAACACTGAAGCTTTCTTT
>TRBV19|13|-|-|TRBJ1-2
CASSIGQGYGYTF
TGTGCCAGTAGCATAGGGCAGGGCTATGGCTACACCTTC
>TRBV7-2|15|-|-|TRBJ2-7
CASSLSIGETYEQYF
TGTGCCAGCAGCTTATCGATAGGGGAAACCTACGAGCAGTACTTC
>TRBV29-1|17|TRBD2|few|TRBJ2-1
CSVENPLAGVSYNEQFF
TGCAGCGTTGAAAACCCTTTAGCGGGAGTGTCTTACAATGAGCAGTTCTTC
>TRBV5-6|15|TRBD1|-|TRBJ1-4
CASSLRTGLNEKLFF
TGTGCCAGCAGCCTCCGGACAGGGCTTAATGAAAAACTGTTTTTT